This T cell receptor beta chain was documented in a study of control samples from healthy donors and cancer patients. Per germline, CDR1 KGHSH and CDR2 LQKENI. CDR3 length: 16 amino acids. Trimming removed 5 bases at V and 5 bases at J, with 20 bases between. Clones were read by immunoSEQ multiplex PCR, and TCRdb kept only the in-frame ones, dropping some. Seen here are 90,000 to 150,000 clones, approximately 88% observed once, and the top ten hold about 3.2%. The sequence was obtained from a man aged 35-49 years in good health. The sequenced sample was blood. The chain is built from TRBV18 and TRBJ2-3; D is perhaps TRBD2 (6 bases). CDR3 amino acids: CASSARHPKAGDTQYF. CDR3 sequence (DNA): TGTGCCAGCTCAGCCAGACACCCCAAAGCGGGAGATACGCAGTATTTT.